This paragraph reports one TCR beta chain. Pooled samples include second doses given at about 4 or 12 weeks. The data were produced by immunoSEQ multiplex PCR, yet TCRdb's version contains in-frame clones alone and is incomplete. This table has approximately 150,000 clones, just over 90% appearing once. The data stem from a study of T cell responses to AZD1222 COVID-19 vaccine. The CDR3 has 13 residues. Deletions cut 6 bases from V and 1 base from J, with 9 bases between. Material: peripheral blood, obtained 28 days after the second AZD1222 dose. The chain carries TRBV12-3 or TRBV12-4 and TRBJ1-1; D might be TRBD1 (5 bases). The sequence came from an adult who received the AZD1222 COVID-19 vaccine. The CDR3 sequence is CASRLRGNTEAFF. CDR3 coding DNA: TGTGCCAGCAGGTTGAGGGGGAACACTGAAGCTTTCTTT.